These 22 T cell receptor beta chains came from one sample sequenced in a study of patients and donors after allogeneic stem cell transplantation (dated by TCRdb to about 2020). The library was produced with RT-PCR. The reads were generated on a NextSeq 550. TCRdb itself trimmed the public reads at Q25 with fastp, ran MiXCR and retained productive beta chains. Identical CDR3 proteins give one entry, which carries the most common genes and DNA. This sample has 800,000 to 1,000,000 distinct CDR3 sequences in its table, and 15% to 20% of those were observed once. Around 6% of the sample is held by the ten biggest clonotypes. Sequencing input: blood, either unsorted or a sorted T cell fraction (not recorded which). Receptor source: a human donor who was either an allogeneic HSCT recipient or a stem cell or donor lymphocyte infusion donor (not recorded which). It is not recorded whose cells these are; they may come from a transplant donor.

This chain uses TRBV12-3 or TRBV12-4 with TRBJ2-3; 7 bases are a match to TRBD2. Trimming took 6 bases from V and 0 from J; bases not matched to a gene: 15. This CDR3 comprises 18 residues. CDR3 loop: CASSLGRGGRASTDTQYF. The CDR3 DNA sequence: TGTGCCAGCAGCCTGGGTCGAGGCGGGAGAGCAAGCACAGATACGCAGTATTTT.

The gene calls are TRBV11-3 and TRBJ2-5; the D gene is possibly TRBD1 (6 bases). CDR1 SGHNT and CDR2 YENEEA come from the germline V gene. Trimming took 0 bases from V and 3 from J, leaving 11 bases between them. This CDR3 contains 15 residues. DNA of the CDR3: TGTGCCAGCAGCTTAGATGGGACACCGAAAGAGACCCAGTACTTC. Its translation is CASSLDGTPKETQYF. Looking up the rest from reference TRBV11-3 and TRBJ2-5 gives the full variable domain: EAGVVQSPRYKIIEKKQPVAFWCNPISGHNTLYWYLQNLGQGPELLIRYENEEAVDDSQLPKDRFSAERLKGVDSTLKIQPAELGDSAVYLCASSLDGTPKETQYFGPGTRLLVL.

This clonotype showed up just a few times. The genes are TRBV7-3 and TRBJ2-1; D is possibly TRBD2 (6 bases). The CDR3 loop spans 16 amino acids. Germline assignment: CDR1 SGHTA and CDR2 FQGTGA. The V and J ends lost 5 bases and 5 bases respectively, with 19 bases between them. CDR3 loop: CASSPQNPGTHNEQFF. The CDR3 bases are TGTGCCAGCAGCCCACAAAACCCCGGGACTCACAATGAGCAGTTCTTC.

J is TRBJ1-1 and V is TRBV6-2 or TRBV6-3; 7 bases match TRBD1. The CDR3 consists of 16 residues. Per germline, CDR1 MNHEY and CDR2 SVGEGT. Trimming removed 5 bases from V and 0 bases from J; junction bases left unmatched: 9. For the CDR3, the DNA is TGTGCCAGCAGTCGACTCTCGGACAGGCTGAACACTGAAGCTTTCTTT. It yields the protein CASSRLSDRLNTEAFF.

DNA for the CDR3: TGTGCCTGGAGTGTTAGGGGCCACGAGCAGTACTTC. Amino acid sequence: CAWSVRGHEQYF. The J gene is TRBJ2-7, the V gene TRBV30; D is possibly TRBD1 (5 bases). CDR1 and CDR2 from the germline V gene are GTSNPN and SVGIG (reference sequence). This CDR3 is 12 amino acids long. V was clipped by 0 bases and J by 5 bases, with 8 bases between them.

This clonotype was counted between two and nine times. This CDR3 is CASSEIYNSPLHF. In nucleotides, the CDR3 is TGTGCCAGCAGCGAAATTTATAATTCACCCCTCCACTTT. The chain uses TRBV11-3 and TRBJ1-6; no firm D call. The V gene lost 5 bases and the J gene lost 4 bases, with 6 bases spanning the gap. The V gene's germline CDR1 is SGHNT and CDR2 YENEEA. The CDR3 covers 13 residues.

The sample holds a few counts of this clonotype. The CDR3: CASSLGARSVLYNEQFF. CDR3 DNA: TGTGCCAGCAGCTTAGGGGCACGAAGCGTACTCTACAATGAGCAGTTCTTC. The chain recombines TRBV7-9 with TRBJ2-1; no clear D gene. Trimming removed 1 base at V and 3 bases at J, with 16 bases between. The CDR3 spans 17 residues. Germline-derived CDR1 and CDR2 are SEHNR and FQNEAQ (reference sequence).

This clonotype was detected only a few times. The J gene is TRBJ1-5, the V gene TRBV5-6; D is uncertain. Germline loops: CDR1 SGHDT, CDR2 YYEEEE. The V gene lost 4 bases and the J gene lost 6 bases, with 20 bases spanning the gap. The CDR3 has 16 residues. For the CDR3, the DNA is TGTGCCAGCAGCCAACGTTTTGGCGGGAACGGTCAGCCCCAGCATTTT. It translates to CASSQRFGGNGQPQHF.

This clonotype has at least ten counts. The chain is built from TRBV12-3 or TRBV12-4 and TRBJ2-2; 8 nucleotides align to TRBD1. The CDR3 has 15 residues. V gave up 5 bases and J gave up 1 base; unmatched junction bases: 3. The CDR3 is CASSHTGGNTGELFF. DNA of the CDR3: TGTGCCAGCAGTCACACAGGGGGGAACACCGGGGAGCTGTTTTTT.

J is TRBJ2-3 and V is TRBV5-6, with D possibly matching TRBD2 (5 bases). V was cut by 4 bases and J by 0 bases, with 15 bases left in between. This CDR3 region has 16 residues. The V gene's germline CDR1 is SGHDT and CDR2 YYEEEE. CDR3 DNA: TGTGCCAGCAGCCTCCCGAGGGCGAAAAGCACAGATACGCAGTATTTT. This codes for CASSLPRAKSTDTQYF.

The chain carries TRBV4-3 and TRBJ2-7; D may be TRBD2 (7 bases). Germline V lookup: CDR1 LGHNA, CDR2 YSLEER. The CDR3 has 12 amino acids. The ends were cut back, 7 bases at V and 7 bases at J, with 14 bases in the middle. The CDR3 DNA is TGCGCCAGCAAGGGGGGGTCCGGGGAGCAGTACTTC. It yields the protein CASKGGSGEQYF.

This rearrangement joins TRBV10-3 to TRBJ2-3; 12 positions match TRBD2. Germline V gene lookup returns CDR1 ENHRY and CDR2 SYGVKD. With 6 bases clipped from V and 0 bases from J, the junction kept 7 bases outside the gene matches. The CDR3 extends over 17 amino acids. In DNA form, the CDR3 reads TGTGCCATCAGGACTAGCGGGGGATATTCTAGCACAGATACGCAGTATTTT. Protein sequence: CAIRTSGGYSSTDTQYF.

This chain connects TRBV20-1 to TRBJ1-4; a possible D gene is TRBD1 (5 bases). The CDR3 length is 17 residues. V lost 0 bases and J lost 7, with 21 bases in between. Germline CDR1 and CDR2: DFQATT and SNEGSKA (reference sequence). CDR3 coding DNA: TGCAGTGCTAGAGATCTAGGGGCGCCCCTATCTATTGAAAAACTGTTTTTT. Protein sequence: CSARDLGAPLSIEKLFF.

This clonotype was counted between two and nine times. The rearrangement links TRBV19 to TRBJ1-1, with D perhaps TRBD1 (5 bases). Germline CDR1 reads LNHDA; CDR2 reads SQIVND (reference sequence). This CDR3 contains 12 residues. V was shortened by 1 base and J by 7 bases, with 7 bases between the two germline ends. The CDR3 protein is CASSIGGLEAFF. The CDR3, as DNA: TGTGCCAGTAGTATAGGGGGCCTTGAAGCTTTCTTT. Combining the CDR3 with reference TRBV19 and TRBJ1-1 gives the whole variable domain DGGITQSPKYLFRKEGQNVTLSCEQNLNHDAMYWYRQDPGQGLRLIYYSQIVNDFQKGDIAEGYSVSREKKESFPLTVTSAQKNPTAFYLCASSIGGLEAFFGQGTRLTVV.

This clonotype was counted a few times. The V gene is TRBV24-1, the J gene TRBJ2-2; TRBD1 matches at 10 bases. The CDR3 extends over 20 amino acids. Germline values: CDR1 KGHDR, CDR2 SFDVKD. After removal of 3 bases from V and 2 bases from J, the junction contained 14 bases not matched to a gene. CDR3 sequence (DNA): TGTGCCACCAGTGATCCTTCCACCGACAGGGGGCTACCCAACACCGGGGAGCTGTTTTTT. Protein sequence: CATSDPSTDRGLPNTGELFF.

The chain couples TRBV10-3 to TRBJ2-3; 8 bases line up with TRBD1. CDR3 length: 13 amino acids. Germline CDR1 is ENHRY and CDR2 is SYGVKD. V was pared by 4 bases and J by 4 bases, with 1 base of the junction left unmatched. DNA for the CDR3: TGTGCCATCAGTGGGACAGGGCCAGATACGCAGTATTTT. This gives the protein CAISGTGPDTQYF.

This clonotype occurred a few times. The chain recombines TRBV18 with TRBJ2-1, with D unclear. This CDR3 is 13 amino acids long. The V and J ends lost 3 bases and 6 bases respectively, with 9 bases between them. Per germline, CDR1 KGHSH and CDR2 LQKENI. CDR3 region: CASSPAPTNEQFF. The CDR3, as DNA: TGTGCCAGCTCACCCGCTCCAACCAATGAGCAGTTCTTC.

This clonotype was recorded at least ten times. The chain joins TRBV12-3 or TRBV12-4 to TRBJ2-7; D gene uncertain. Trimming took 2 bases from V and 4 from J, leaving 15 bases between them. CDR3 size: 15 residues. CDR3 coding DNA: TGTGCCAGCAGTTTACGCGGAGCGAGAAAATACGAGCAGTACTTC. It specifies CASSLRGARKYEQYF.

V and J are TRBV7-9 and TRBJ1-5; a weak D match, TRBD1 (5 bases). Trimming took off 4 bases at V and 8 bases at J, with 15 bases between the two ends. Germline V gene sequence: CDR1 SEHNR, CDR2 FQNEAQ (reference sequence). The length of the CDR3 is 14 residues. CDR3 protein: CASSSGTGLEPQHF. The CDR3 DNA follows: TGTGCCAGCAGCTCCGGGACCGGGTTGGAGCCCCAGCATTTT.

Only a few counts were recorded for this clonotype. The V and J genes are TRBV6-1 and TRBJ2-1, with 8 bases aligning to TRBD2. Trimming removed 5 bases from V and 9 bases from J; junction bases left unmatched: 12. Germline CDR1 is MNHNS and CDR2 is SASEGT. CDR3 length: 15 amino acids. The CDR3 protein is CASSQARGGQSEQFF. The CDR3 nucleotides are TGTGCCAGCAGTCAGGCCCGGGGGGGGCAGAGTGAGCAGTTCTTC.

The sample holds a few counts of this clonotype. The rearrangement uses TRBV9 and TRBJ2-2; 9 bases are a match to TRBD2. The CDR3 runs to 17 residues. V lost 3 bases, J lost 3 bases, and 9 bases stayed unmatched. Germline assignment: CDR1 SGDLS and CDR2 YYNGEE. The CDR3 nucleotides read TGTGCCAGCAGCGAACCCCTAGCGGGGACCTACACCGGGGAGCTGTTTTTT. It translates to CASSEPLAGTYTGELFF. Based on the CDR3 plus reference TRBV9 and TRBJ2-2, the full variable domain is DSGVTQTPKHLITATGQRVTLRCSPRSGDLSVYWYQQSLDQGLQFLIQYYNGEERAKGNILERFSAQQFPDLHSELNLSSLELGDSALYFCASSEPLAGTYTGELFFGEGSRLTVL.

The V and J genes are TRBV18 and TRBJ1-2; TRBD1 aligns across 9 bases. This CDR3 comprises 16 residues. Germline V lookup: CDR1 KGHSH, CDR2 LQKENI. The junction had 12 bases not matched to a gene; V was cut back by 7 bases and J by 3 bases. CDR3 sequence (DNA): TGTGCCAGCTTGCAGGACAGGGGCTCAGGTGACTATGGCTACACCTTC. Protein: CASLQDRGSGDYGYTF. The entire variable domain, with the rest obtained from reference TRBV18 and TRBJ1-2, is as follows: NAGVMQNPRHLVRRRGQEARLRCSPMKGHSHVYWYRQLPEEGLKFMVYLQKENIIDESGMPKERFSAEFPKEGPSILRIQQVVRGDSAAYFCASLQDRGSGDYGYTFGSGTRLTVV.